The rows below give T cell receptor beta chains drawn from one sample of a study of cytomegalovirus exposure and HLA in healthy donors. Libraries were prepared by immunoSEQ multiplex PCR; TCRdb keeps only in-frame clonotypes and omits some of them. Among 200,000 or so clones listed, around three quarters were seen once. Specimen: PBMCs. Receptors were obtained from a man aged 40-50 years in good health and CMV-seronegative. Each CDR3 is given with its conserved first and last residue. D genes are given only for firm matches. The size of a clone is reported for some rows only, either as once, few or many, or as a class for expanded clones.

v_gene: TRBV5-1; abundance: few; j_gene: TRBJ2-1; d_gene: .; CDR3nt: TGCGCCAGCAGCCCGCGAACCTACAATGAGCAGTTCTTC; CDR3aa: CASSPRTYNEQFF
v_gene: TRBV7-2; abundance: .; j_gene: TRBJ2-7; d_gene: .; CDR3nt: TGTGCCAGCAGCTCCACTAGCTCCTACGAGCAGTACTTC; CDR3aa: CASSSTSSYEQYF
v_gene: TRBV7-9; abundance: few; j_gene: TRBJ2-7; d_gene: .; CDR3nt: TGTTCCAGCAGCTTAGGGACTTACGAGCAGTACTTC; CDR3aa: CSSSLGTYEQYF
v_gene: TRBV2; abundance: once; j_gene: TRBJ2-7; d_gene: .; CDR3nt: TGTGCCAGCACCGTCAGCTCCTACGAGCAGTACTTC; CDR3aa: CASTVSSYEQYF
v_gene: TRBV7-3; abundance: .; j_gene: TRBJ1-1; d_gene: TRBD1; CDR3nt: TGTGCCAGCAGCTTAAGTCCCAGGGGGCTAAGCACTGAAGCTTTCTTT; CDR3aa: CASSLSPRGLSTEAFF
v_gene: TRBV5-1; abundance: .; j_gene: TRBJ2-1; d_gene: TRBD1; CDR3nt: TGCGCCAGCAGAGCGGGACAGGGGTTAAAAAATGAGCAGTTCTTC; CDR3aa: CASRAGQGLKNEQFF
v_gene: TRBV15; abundance: .; j_gene: TRBJ2-2; d_gene: .; CDR3nt: TGTGCCACCAGCAGAGTACGGGAGTACGTCACCGGGGAGCTGTTTTTT; CDR3aa: CATSRVREYVTGELFF
v_gene: TRBV4-3; abundance: few; j_gene: TRBJ1-4; d_gene: TRBD1; CDR3nt: TGCGCCAGCAGCCAATTTACCGGGACAGGGGACGAAAAACTGTTTTTT; CDR3aa: CASSQFTGTGDEKLFF
v_gene: TRBV14; abundance: .; j_gene: TRBJ2-1; d_gene: TRBD2; CDR3nt: TGTGCCAGCAGCCAAGGTCTAGCGGGAGCCTTCTTGGATGAGCAGTTCTTC; CDR3aa: CASSQGLAGAFLDEQFF
v_gene: TRBV2; abundance: .; j_gene: TRBJ1-2; d_gene: TRBD1; CDR3nt: TGTGCCAGCAGGGGAACAGGGGGCGCGAGTGGCTACACCTTC; CDR3aa: CASRGTGGASGYTF
v_gene: TRBV18; abundance: .; j_gene: TRBJ2-3; d_gene: .; CDR3nt: TGTGCCAGCTCACCCAACACAGATACGCAGTATTTT; CDR3aa: CASSPNTDTQYF
v_gene: TRBV6-5; abundance: once; j_gene: TRBJ1-1; d_gene: TRBD1; CDR3nt: TGTGCCAGCAGAGAACGGACAGGGGTAAACACTGAAGCTTTCTTT; CDR3aa: CASRERTGVNTEAFF
v_gene: TRBV6-1; abundance: .; j_gene: TRBJ1-5; d_gene: TRBD1; CDR3nt: TGTGCCAGCAGCACGGGACAGGGGGCCAATCAGCCCCAGCATTTT; CDR3aa: CASSTGQGANQPQHF
v_gene: TRBV6-5; abundance: few; j_gene: TRBJ2-7; d_gene: .; CDR3nt: TGTGCCAGCAAAGACTTCTACGAGCAGTACTTC; CDR3aa: CASKDFYEQYF
v_gene: TRBV18; abundance: .; j_gene: TRBJ1-1; d_gene: .; CDR3nt: TGTGCCAGCTCACCAAGTGAGGCAGTAAGGGGAACTGAAGCTTTCTTT; CDR3aa: CASSPSEAVRGTEAFF
v_gene: TRBV5-1; abundance: .; j_gene: TRBJ2-7; d_gene: TRBD2; CDR3nt: TGCGCCAGCAGCTTGGTCGCTAGCGGATTCCACTCCTACGAGCAGTACTTC; CDR3aa: CASSLVASGFHSYEQYF
v_gene: TRBV7-6; abundance: .; j_gene: TRBJ2-3; d_gene: .; CDR3nt: TGTGCCAGCAGCTTAGTTGCGGGCCGCACAGATACGCAGTATTTT; CDR3aa: CASSLVAGRTDTQYF
v_gene: TRBV28; abundance: .; j_gene: TRBJ1-2; d_gene: .; CDR3nt: TGTGCCAGCACTATCGGGAGTAACTATGGCTACACCTTC; CDR3aa: CASTIGSNYGYTF
v_gene: TRBV5-1; abundance: .; j_gene: TRBJ2-3; d_gene: TRBD2; CDR3nt: TGCGCCAGCAGCTTGGTGAGCTCTAGCGGAACTAGCACAGATACGCAGTATTTT; CDR3aa: CASSLVSSSGTSTDTQYF
v_gene: TRBV4-2; abundance: few; j_gene: TRBJ2-1; d_gene: TRBD2; CDR3nt: TGTGCCAGCAGCCACAAGACTAGCGGCTCCTACAATGAGCAGTTCTTC; CDR3aa: CASSHKTSGSYNEQFF
v_gene: TRBV7-2; abundance: .; j_gene: TRBJ1-2; d_gene: .; CDR3nt: TGTGCCAGCAGCTTAGCACGGGGGGACTATGGCTACACCTTC; CDR3aa: CASSLARGDYGYTF
v_gene: TRBV30; abundance: .; j_gene: TRBJ2-3; d_gene: TRBD2; CDR3nt: TGTGCCTGGAGTCACACCGGGACTAGCGCCTCTTTT; CDR3aa: CAWSHTGTSASF
v_gene: TRBV2; abundance: .; j_gene: TRBJ2-5; d_gene: TRBD2; CDR3nt: TGTGCCAGTGGACTAGCGGGGGGGCCGTGGGAGACCCAGTACTTC; CDR3aa: CASGLAGGPWETQYF
v_gene: TRBV27; abundance: .; j_gene: TRBJ1-5; d_gene: TRBD1; CDR3nt: TGTGCCAGCAGTTCCGGGACAGGAAGCAATCAGCCCCAGCATTTT; CDR3aa: CASSSGTGSNQPQHF
v_gene: TRBV9; abundance: once; j_gene: TRBJ1-4; d_gene: .; CDR3nt: TGTGCCAGCAGCGTAGGCGGGGGAACTAATGAAAAACTGTTTTTT; CDR3aa: CASSVGGGTNEKLFF
v_gene: TRBV2; abundance: .; j_gene: TRBJ2-1; d_gene: TRBD2; CDR3nt: TGTGCCAGCAGTGGGGCTAGCGGACATAGGTACAATGAGCAGTTCTTC; CDR3aa: CASSGASGHRYNEQFF
v_gene: TRBV25-1; abundance: once; j_gene: TRBJ2-2; d_gene: .; CDR3nt: TGTGCCAGCAGTAGGCCAGGGACTACCGGGGAGCTGTTTTTT; CDR3aa: CASSRPGTTGELFF
v_gene: TRBV10-3; abundance: .; j_gene: TRBJ2-1; d_gene: TRBD2; CDR3nt: TGTGCCATCAGTGCCCCCTCTGAGGGGAGGACTAGCGGGTACAATGAGCAGTTCTTC; CDR3aa: CAISAPSEGRTSGYNEQFF
v_gene: TRBV6-5; abundance: .; j_gene: TRBJ2-2; d_gene: TRBD1; CDR3nt: TGTGCCAGCAGTCCACGGACAGGGGGCACCGGGGAGCTGTTTTTT; CDR3aa: CASSPRTGGTGELFF
v_gene: TRBV7-9; abundance: .; j_gene: TRBJ2-1; d_gene: TRBD2; CDR3nt: TGTGCCAGCAGCTTGGGGACTAGCGAGTATTGGCAGTTCTTC; CDR3aa: CASSLGTSEYWQFF
v_gene: TRBV10-3; abundance: once; j_gene: TRBJ2-7; d_gene: TRBD2; CDR3nt: TGTGCCATCACCAGGGGTGCTACTAGCGGGTCTTTCTACGAGCAGTACTTC; CDR3aa: CAITRGATSGSFYEQYF
v_gene: TRBV19; abundance: few; j_gene: TRBJ2-2; d_gene: TRBD1; CDR3nt: TGTGCCAGTAGTACCACAGGGGTGAGCACCGGGGAGCTGTTTTTT; CDR3aa: CASSTTGVSTGELFF
v_gene: TRBV7-8; abundance: once; j_gene: TRBJ1-4; d_gene: .; CDR3nt: TGTGCCAGCAGCTCGGGTCGTTGGGCCGGACAGCGGAATGAAAAACTGTTTTTT; CDR3aa: CASSSGRWAGQRNEKLFF
v_gene: TRBV7-6; abundance: .; j_gene: TRBJ2-1; d_gene: TRBD2; CDR3nt: TGTGCCAGCAGCTTAGACCCTAGCGGGGCTGACAATGAGCAGTTCTTC; CDR3aa: CASSLDPSGADNEQFF
v_gene: TRBV20-1; abundance: .; j_gene: TRBJ1-1; d_gene: TRBD1; CDR3nt: TGCAGTGTGACAGGGGGCACTGAAGCTTTCTTT; CDR3aa: CSVTGGTEAFF
v_gene: TRBV5-6; abundance: .; j_gene: TRBJ1-1; d_gene: .; CDR3nt: TGTGCCAGCAGCTTGGGGCGGACTGAAGCTTTCTTT; CDR3aa: CASSLGRTEAFF
v_gene: TRBV19; abundance: .; j_gene: TRBJ1-3; d_gene: TRBD1; CDR3nt: TGTGCCAGTAGTAAACCGACAGGGTTCTCTGGAAACACCATATATTTT; CDR3aa: CASSKPTGFSGNTIYF
v_gene: TRBV2; abundance: few; j_gene: TRBJ2-5; d_gene: TRBD1; CDR3nt: TGTGCCAGCGGGACAGGGTATTCTGAGACCCAGTACTTC; CDR3aa: CASGTGYSETQYF
v_gene: TRBV5-1; abundance: .; j_gene: TRBJ2-5; d_gene: TRBD1; CDR3nt: TGCGCCAGCAGCTTATTTACAGGGGACCAAGAGACCCAGTACTTC; CDR3aa: CASSLFTGDQETQYF
v_gene: TRBV9; abundance: once; j_gene: TRBJ2-3; d_gene: TRBD2; CDR3nt: TGTGCCAGCAGCGTCCCCACTAGCGGGGATAGCACAGATACGCAGTATTTT; CDR3aa: CASSVPTSGDSTDTQYF
v_gene: TRBV25-1; abundance: .; j_gene: TRBJ1-6; d_gene: TRBD1; CDR3nt: TGTGCCAGCAGTGAGGGACAGGGAACCGGTAATTCACCCCTCCACTTT; CDR3aa: CASSEGQGTGNSPLHF
v_gene: TRBV5-4; abundance: .; j_gene: TRBJ2-5; d_gene: TRBD1; CDR3nt: TGTGCCAGCAGCCTCCAAACAGGGGAGGAGACCCAGTACTTC; CDR3aa: CASSLQTGEETQYF
v_gene: TRBV5-4; abundance: .; j_gene: TRBJ2-1; d_gene: .; CDR3nt: TGTGCCAGCAGCTTAGAAGGGGCCCGGACTGAGCAGTTCTTC; CDR3aa: CASSLEGARTEQFF
v_gene: TRBV15; abundance: .; j_gene: TRBJ2-7; d_gene: .; CDR3nt: TGTGCCACCAGCAGAGACAACTACGAGCAGTACTTC; CDR3aa: CATSRDNYEQYF
v_gene: TRBV18; abundance: .; j_gene: TRBJ2-5; d_gene: .; CDR3nt: TGTGCCAGCTCACCATCGGACTCGAGAACCCAGTACTTC; CDR3aa: CASSPSDSRTQYF
v_gene: TRBV2; abundance: .; j_gene: TRBJ2-1; d_gene: .; CDR3nt: TGTGCCAGCAGTGGGACAGTGATCTACAATGAGCAGTTCTTC; CDR3aa: CASSGTVIYNEQFF
v_gene: TRBV2; abundance: .; j_gene: TRBJ2-1; d_gene: .; CDR3nt: TGTGCCAGCAGGCTGGGACTTTACAATGAGCAGTTCTTC; CDR3aa: CASRLGLYNEQFF
v_gene: TRBV14; abundance: once; j_gene: TRBJ1-6; d_gene: .; CDR3nt: TGTGCCAGCAGCGCCTTAGTAATTTCGCCCCTCCACTTT; CDR3aa: CASSALVISPLHF
v_gene: TRBV9; abundance: .; j_gene: TRBJ1-1; d_gene: .; CDR3nt: TGTGCCAGCAGCCCAGATGTGGGGGGGGAAGCTTTCTTT; CDR3aa: CASSPDVGGEAFF
v_gene: TRBV27; abundance: .; j_gene: TRBJ2-3; d_gene: TRBD2; CDR3nt: TGTGCCAGCAGCCCCAGACTAGCGGGAGCGGGCACAGATACGCAGTATTTT; CDR3aa: CASSPRLAGAGTDTQYF
v_gene: TRBV27; abundance: .; j_gene: TRBJ2-7; d_gene: .; CDR3nt: TGTGCCAGCAGTTTAAACCAGATGTACGAGCAGTACTTC; CDR3aa: CASSLNQMYEQYF
v_gene: TRBV6-6; abundance: .; j_gene: TRBJ1-3; d_gene: .; CDR3nt: TGTGCCAGCAGTACCAGCTCTGGAAACACCATATATTTT; CDR3aa: CASSTSSGNTIYF
v_gene: TRBV6-6; abundance: .; j_gene: TRBJ2-4; d_gene: TRBD1; CDR3nt: TGTGCCAGCAGTTTCAGGGAAGGGGGCGAAAACATTCAGTACTTC; CDR3aa: CASSFREGGENIQYF
v_gene: TRBV7-9; abundance: .; j_gene: TRBJ2-3; d_gene: TRBD2; CDR3nt: TGTGCCAGCAGCTTAGTTTTAGCGGGGGGAGTCGATACGCAGTATTTT; CDR3aa: CASSLVLAGGVDTQYF
v_gene: TRBV7-8; abundance: .; j_gene: TRBJ1-1; d_gene: TRBD1; CDR3nt: TGTGCCAGCAGACCCCAGGGGGACACTGAAGCTTTCTTT; CDR3aa: CASRPQGDTEAFF
v_gene: TRBV19; abundance: .; j_gene: TRBJ2-1; d_gene: TRBD1; CDR3nt: TGTGCCAGTAGTATAGCCCCAGGACAGGGGAATAATGAGCAGTTCTTC; CDR3aa: CASSIAPGQGNNEQFF
v_gene: TRBV10-1; abundance: few; j_gene: TRBJ1-2; d_gene: .; CDR3nt: TGCGCCAGCAGTGAGTCTGGGGGCCGGGGCTACACCTTC; CDR3aa: CASSESGGRGYTF
v_gene: TRBV5-5; abundance: .; j_gene: TRBJ2-1; d_gene: TRBD1; CDR3nt: TGTGCCAGCAGCCCGACAGGGACCTCCTACAATGAGCAGTTCTTC; CDR3aa: CASSPTGTSYNEQFF
v_gene: TRBV13; abundance: .; j_gene: TRBJ2-3; d_gene: .; CDR3nt: TGTGCCAGCAGCTCCGGGCGGGGATCCACAGATACGCAGTATTTT; CDR3aa: CASSSGRGSTDTQYF